This T cell receptor beta chain was obtained from a study of blood T cell repertoires in COVID-19. About the research overall: Samples representing acute and convalescent COVID-19 were sourced from the United States, Italy and Spain.

The CDR3 spans 14 residues. V was pared by 6 bases and J by 2 bases, with 13 bases between. CDR1 and CDR2 from the germline V gene are MNHEY and SVGAGI. Authors' analysis steps: Nucleated cell counts were estimated from reference gene primer amplification. Sequenced by immunoSEQ multiplex PCR; TCRdb stores in-frame clones only, minus some. The V and J calls and the clone size are those of that table, but D and trimming were determined from the DNA. The sample lists roughly 200,000 clones, around 86% seen once, with less than 4.5% in the top ten. Recruitment covered about two dozen US areas and drew participants whose ages spanned roughly 18 to 100 years. Self-reported history from a screening survey and questionnaire set each donor's cohort.

The source of this sequence is a woman between 40 and 55 years old with acute COVID-19. The sequencing input was PBMCs or T cells enriched from blood (not recorded which). The chain links TRBV6-5 to TRBJ1-1; no firm D call. The CDR3, as DNA: TGTGCCAGCAGACGGACGGGAGCTAACACTGAAGCTTTCTTT. Translating gives CASRRTGANTEAFF.